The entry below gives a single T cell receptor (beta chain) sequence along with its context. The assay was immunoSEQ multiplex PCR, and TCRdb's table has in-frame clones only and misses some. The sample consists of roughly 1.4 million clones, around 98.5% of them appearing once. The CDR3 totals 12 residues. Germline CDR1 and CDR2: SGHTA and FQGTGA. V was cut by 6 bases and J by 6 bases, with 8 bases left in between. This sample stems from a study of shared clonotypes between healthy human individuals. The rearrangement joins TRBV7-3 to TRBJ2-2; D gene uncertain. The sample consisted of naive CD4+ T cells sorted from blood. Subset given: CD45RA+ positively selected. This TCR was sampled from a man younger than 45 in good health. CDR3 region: CASSRPSGELFF. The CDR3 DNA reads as TGTGCCAGCAGTCGGCCCTCCGGGGAGCTGTTTTTT.